The next 17 T cell receptor beta chains were all read from a single sample in a study of shared clonotypes between healthy human individuals. Generated by immunoSEQ multiplex PCR, the TCRdb table keeps only in-frame clones and is missing some. The sample has around 1.9 million clones, 85% to 95% seen once. Terminally differentiated effector memory CD45RA+ cells were excluded by CCR7 positive selection of CD45RO-negative cells. Specimen: naive CD8+ T cells from PBMCs. These receptors were taken from a man younger than 35 in good health. Some clones in this sample may be carry-over from other donors' samples.

Details on this clone: Different DNA sequences within this sample yield the same CDR3. The chain combines TRBV5-6 with TRBJ2-7; the D gene could be TRBD1 or TRBD2 (5 bases each). Germline V gene lookup returns CDR1 SGHDT and CDR2 YYEEEE. The CDR3 sequence is 14 residues long. Trimming took off 0 bases at V and 3 bases at J, with 10 bases between the two ends. CDR3 sequence: CASSLGAGSYEQYF. The CDR3 DNA reads as TGTGCCAGCAGCTTGGGAGCAGGGAGCTACGAGCAGTACTTC.

The rearrangement joins TRBV6-6 to TRBJ2-7; TRBD1 matches at 10 bases. The CDR3 length is 14 residues. J was trimmed by 9 bases and V by 7 bases; bases with no gene match: 12. From germline, CDR1 is MNHNY and CDR2 SVGAGI (reference sequence). CDR3 sequence (DNA): TGTGCCAGCACCGCCGGGACAGGGGTTTGGCGGCAGTACTTC. It translates to CASTAGTGVWRQYF.

The rearrangement joins TRBV5-6 to TRBJ2-7; D not certain. V lost 0 bases and J 1 base, leaving 8 bases between the germline ends. The CDR3 sequence is 14 residues long. Germline V gene sequence: CDR1 SGHDT, CDR2 YYEEEE. The DNA of the CDR3 is TGTGCCAGCAGCTTGGCCCGTCATTCCTACGAGCAGTACTTC. It specifies CASSLARHSYEQYF.

CDR3 in DNA: TGTGCCAGCAGCTTAGCCAATGAAGCTTTCTTT. Its protein product is CASSLANEAFF. This sequence joins TRBV7-9 and TRBJ1-1; D not certain. CDR3 length: 11 residues. CDR1 and CDR2 (germline): SEHNR, FQNEAQ (reference sequence). Trimming cost V 0 bases and J 7 bases, with 3 bases left between them.

This clone was seen more than once but under ten times. V usage is TRBV9 and J usage is TRBJ2-7; D is unresolved. With 0 bases removed from V and 0 bases from J, the gap between germline ends came to 4 bases. The germline V gene encodes CDR1 SGDLS and CDR2 YYNGEE. The CDR3 has 13 amino acids. CDR3 in DNA: TGTGCCAGCAGCGTAGCTACCTCCTACGAGCAGTACTTC. As protein: CASSVATSYEQYF.

A single count supports this clone. This chain links TRBV4-1 with TRBJ2-7; possible D gene TRBD2, 5 bases. The CDR3 length is 14 residues. V was clipped by 0 bases and J by 7 bases, with 13 bases between them. Germline assignment: CDR1 MGHRA and CDR2 YSYEKL. The CDR3 bases are TGCGCCAGCAGCCAAGACCGGTGGGCGGGTGAGCAGTACTTC. This codes for CASSQDRWAGEQYF.

The rearrangement links TRBV9 to TRBJ2-1; 13 positions agree with TRBD2. Unmatched junction bases numbered 7, after V lost 3 bases and J lost 7 bases. CDR3 length equals 16 residues. Germline CDR1 reads SGDLS; CDR2 reads YYNGEE. CDR3 protein: CASSEPLAGGPNEQFF. The DNA of the CDR3 is TGTGCCAGCAGCGAGCCACTAGCGGGAGGGCCGAATGAGCAGTTCTTC.

The V gene is TRBV11-2, the J gene TRBJ1-2; D gene ambiguous. This CDR3 region has 13 residues. The germline CDR1 and CDR2 sequences are SGHAT and FQNNGV. With 7 bases removed from V and 3 bases from J, the gap between germline ends came to 12 bases. CDR3 in DNA: TGTGCCAGCACCCGGGGAGGGTACTATGGCTACACCTTC. Amino acids: CASTRGGYYGYTF.

V and J are TRBV7-9 and TRBJ2-3; no clear D gene. The V end lost 5 bases, the J end lost 6 bases, and 12 bases lay between the germline ends. Germline V gene lookup returns CDR1 SEHNR and CDR2 FQNEAQ (reference sequence). The CDR3 spans 13 residues. This chain's CDR3 is CASSRVSADTQYF. DNA for the CDR3: TGTGCCAGCAGCCGAGTTTCCGCCGATACGCAGTATTTT.

On this clone: One end of the junction varies from germline; a read error may be responsible. The chain uses TRBV27 and TRBJ2-7; perhaps TRBD1 as D (6 bases). This CDR3 is 16 amino acids long. Germline V lookup: CDR1 MNHEY, CDR2 SMNVEV (reference sequence). CDR3 sequence reads: CASSISWKGVSGEQYF. For the CDR3, the DNA is TGTGCCAGCAGTATATCATGGAAGGGGGTTTCGGGCGAGCAGTACTTC.

The gene calls are TRBV6-5 and TRBJ2-3; 7 bases are shared with TRBD2. Germline trimming cut 3 bases from V and 5 bases from J; bases unmatched to any gene: 8. CDR1 is MNHEY, CDR2 SVGAGI, per germline. The CDR3 extends over 15 amino acids. The CDR3 sequence: CASSYKLAPKDTQYF. CDR3 sequence (DNA): TGTGCCAGCAGTTATAAACTAGCGCCCAAAGATACGCAGTATTTT.

The V call is TRBV18, the J call TRBJ2-7; possibly TRBD2 for D (5 bases). Germline CDR1 reads KGHSH; CDR2 reads LQKENI. The CDR3 has 16 amino acids. V lost 6 bases and J 0 bases, leaving 18 bases between the germline ends. The CDR3 DNA reads TGTGCCAGCTCCCCGAGAGAGGGTCTCGGCTCCTACGAGCAGTACTTC. Protein sequence: CASSPREGLGSYEQYF.

This chain joins TRBV5-6 and TRBJ2-5, with D unresolved. This CDR3 spans 13 amino acids. Germline lookup yields CDR1 SGHDT and CDR2 YYEEEE. V was pared by 4 bases and J by 7 bases, with 14 bases between. CDR3 residues: CASSEDRWGTQYF. CDR3 coding DNA: TGTGCCAGCAGCGAAGACCGGTGGGGGACCCAGTACTTC. The full variable domain, in which reference TRBV5-6 and TRBJ2-5 provide the parts outside the CDR3, is DAGVTQSPTHLIKTRGQQVTLRCSPKSGHDTVSWYQQALGQGPQFIFQYYEEEERQRGNFPDRFSGHQFPNYSSELNVNALLLGDSALYLCASSEDRWGTQYFGPGTRLLVL.

CDR3 region: CASSMHPPGQGDYEQYF. CDR3 in DNA: TGTGCCAGTAGTATGCACCCCCCGGGACAGGGAGACTACGAGCAGTACTTC. This sequence joins TRBV19 and TRBJ2-7; 9 nucleotides align to TRBD1. The germline V gene encodes CDR1 LNHDA and CDR2 SQIVND (reference sequence). Trimming cost V 3 bases and J 3 bases; bases outside gene matches: 12. This CDR3 comprises 17 residues.

The chain links TRBV19 to TRBJ2-2; 11 bases map to TRBD1. CDR1 is LNHDA, CDR2 SQIVND, per germline (reference sequence). The CDR3 has 14 residues. V gave up 6 bases and J gave up 4 bases; unmatched junction bases: 1. The CDR3 sequence: CASRDRGRTGELFF. The CDR3 region has the DNA TGTGCCAGTAGGGACAGGGGGCGCACCGGGGAGCTGTTTTTT.

The genes are TRBV7-9 and TRBJ2-7; D may be TRBD1 or TRBD2 (5 bases each). Germline loops: CDR1 SEHNR, CDR2 FQNEAQ (reference sequence). The CDR3 runs 18 residues. Trimming stripped 4 bases from V and 0 bases from J, with 22 bases between. DNA of the CDR3: TGTGCCAGCAGCTCCCCATTTGGGTGGGACGGATCCTCCTACGAGCAGTACTTC. It encodes CASSSPFGWDGSSYEQYF.

This chain uses TRBV7-2 with TRBJ1-2, with a possible D match to TRBD1 (5 bases). V lost 3 bases to trimming and J lost 7 bases, with 12 bases between them. The CDR3 is 13 amino acids. Germline values: CDR1 SGHTA, CDR2 FQGNSA. In nucleotides, the CDR3 is TGTGCCAGCAGCTTGGGGGTTTGGAGTGGCTACACCTTC. Amino acids: CASSLGVWSGYTF.